This T cell receptor beta chain appears in the sequencing data of a study of T-cell reconstitution after alpha-beta-depleted transplantation in children. Comments on this clonotype: The antigen is not known.

Researchers prepared the TCRbeta library using unique molecular identifiers, the study reports. TCRdb reanalysed the PCR reads using MiXCR and keeps one entry per CDR3 protein. Of about 830,000 distinct CDR3 sequences detected, about 15% appear once; the ten largest clones hold approximately 5%. The CDR3 is 14 residues long. The V and J ends lost 7 bases and 8 bases respectively, with 17 bases between them. Germline CDR1 reads MNHNS; CDR2 reads SASEGT. Whole-study results and caveats: From surviving recipient T cells and thymic progenitors came the high day-60 TCRbeta diversity observed in some patients. The main origin of T-cell counts and diversity one year after transplant was newly produced T cells. Expanded graft clones, several hundred of them, were reportedly the source of alpha-beta T cells about two months after transplant.

This TCR was sampled from a male patient younger than 18 who had a stem cell transplant for acute lymphoblastic leukemia, so the T cells may come from the graft donor. V gene TRBV6-1 combines with J gene TRBJ1-4, with D hard to call. The sequences come from PBMCs, mostly from graft donor cells, collected 360 days after TCRalphabeta/CD19-depleted stem cell transplant. For the CDR3, the DNA is TGTGCCAGCACCCGACCCGGTACTACCGAAAAACTGTTTTTT. Amino acids: CASTRPGTTEKLFF.